Listed here are 29 T cell receptor beta chains from one sample, sequenced in a study of T cells expressing NK-cell markers. TCRdb re-called the 5' RACE reads and gives one entry per CDR3 protein, without DNA. The sample yields fewer than 400,000 distinct CDR3 sequences, of which the top ten take up about 5.2%. The sequenced sample was blood T cells: a sorted CD56 or NKG2C T cell subset, CD4+ or CD8+ T cells, or bulk PBMC T cells (not recorded which). The receptors originated from a man aged 18-70 years in good health.

This chain links TRBV28 with TRBJ1-6. CDR3 length: 13 amino acids. The germline CDR1 and CDR2 sequences are MDHEN and SYDVKM. The CDR3 spells CASRKTYNSPLHF.

The rearrangement uses TRBV6-5 and TRBJ1-6. The CDR3 consists of 16 residues. Per germline, CDR1 MNHEY and CDR2 SVGAGI. The chain's CDR3 is CASSSYVRAKNSPLHF.

The chain employs TRBV29-1 and TRBJ1-6. The length of the CDR3 is 13 residues. Germline values: CDR1 SQVTM, CDR2 ANQGSEA. CDR3 residues: CSVKQSYNSPLHF. Using reference TRBV29-1 and TRBJ1-6 for the parts outside the CDR3, the full variable domain is SAVISQKPSRDICQRGTSLTIQCQVDSQVTMMFWYRQQPGQSLTLIATANQGSEATYESGFVIDKFPISRPNLTFSTLTVSNMSPEDSSIYLCSVKQSYNSPLHFGNGTRLTVT.

The chain couples TRBV5-1 to TRBJ1-5; TCRdb's D gene call, TRBD1, goes unchecked for lack of DNA. The germline gives CDR1 SGHRS, CDR2 YFSETQ. The CDR3 spans 17 residues. The CDR3 protein is CASSLGSPPGNNQPQHF.

This chain connects TRBV11-2 to TRBJ1-6. The CDR3 has 15 residues. CDR1 and CDR2 (germline): SGHAT, FQNNGV. CDR3 region: CASSPEGGDYSPLHF. Full variable domain (rest looked up from reference TRBV11-2 and TRBJ1-6): EAGVAQSPRYKIIEKRQSVAFWCNPISGHATLYWYQQILGQGPKLLIQFQNNGVVDDSQLPKDRFSAERLKGVDSTLKIQPAKLEDSAVYLCASSPEGGDYSPLHFGNGTRLTVT.

The chain combines TRBV6-1 with TRBJ2-1; there is no DNA to check the TCRdb D call of TRBD1. Per germline, CDR1 MNHNS and CDR2 SASEGT. There are 16 residues in the CDR3. CDR3 region: CASSTPQGRPYNEQFF.

The gene calls are TRBV5-1 and TRBJ2-2; TCRdb's D call of TRBD1 is untestable without DNA. This CDR3 spans 13 amino acids. Germline CDR1 SGHRS, CDR2 YFSETQ. CDR3 in amino acids: CASSSGGAGVLFF.

The gene calls are TRBV25-1 and TRBJ2-7; TCRdb selects TRBD1, and the lack of DNA leaves this call unchecked. The CDR3 is 17 amino acids. CDR1 is MGHDK, CDR2 SYGVNS, per germline. This chain's CDR3 is CASSEPFGGQTSYEQYF.

The CDR3 sequence is CASSEGRLRTPTEAFF. This chain links TRBV6-1 with TRBJ1-1; TCRdb's assignment of TRBD1 cannot be checked, as there is no DNA. CDR3 size: 16 residues. The V gene's germline CDR1 is MNHNS and CDR2 SASEGT.

The V gene is TRBV12-3 or TRBV12-4, the J gene TRBJ1-1; TCRdb names TRBD1, which stays unverified in the absence of DNA. The length of the CDR3 is 16 residues. The chain's CDR3 is CASSLRQTGGNTEAFF.

The chain's CDR3 is CASSFLGGGATGELFF. The genes are TRBV11-2 and TRBJ2-2; the D gene TCRdb calls, TRBD2, cannot be checked with no DNA. CDR1 and CDR2 from the germline V gene are SGHAT and FQNNGV. CDR3 length: 16 amino acids.

This rearrangement joins TRBV6-5 to TRBJ2-1; TCRdb picks TRBD2, but there is no DNA to check that call. The CDR3 has 15 residues. CDR1 is MNHEY and CDR2 is SVGAGI in the germline V gene. The chain's CDR3 is CASSYSAGGNNEQFF.

The chain combines TRBV28 with TRBJ1-3. Germline V gene lookup returns CDR1 MDHEN and CDR2 SYDVKM. There are 14 residues in the CDR3. The CDR3 region is CASSRLGNGNTIYF.

This CDR3 is CASSEWGAGRGAEAFF. The rearrangement links TRBV25-1 to TRBJ1-1; TCRdb indicates TRBD1, and absent DNA this call remains unverified. The CDR3 totals 16 residues. Germline V gene sequence: CDR1 MGHDK, CDR2 SYGVNS. The variable domain in full, completed from reference TRBV25-1 and TRBJ1-1, reads EADIYQTPRYLVIGTGKKITLECSQTMGHDKMYWYQQDPGMELHLIHYSYGVNSTEKGDLSSESTVSRIRTEHFPLTLESARPSHTSQYLCASSEWGAGRGAEAFFGQGTRLTVV.

The chain recombines TRBV18 with TRBJ2-2; TCRdb returns TRBD1, unconfirmable since there is no DNA. The length of the CDR3 is 16 residues. Germline CDR1 reads KGHSH; CDR2 reads LQKENI. This CDR3 reads CASSPPSGTNTGELFF.

The chain joins TRBV29-1 to TRBJ2-7; the D gene TCRdb calls, TRBD2, cannot be checked with no DNA. CDR3 length equals 16 residues. From germline, CDR1 is SQVTM and CDR2 ANQGSEA. The CDR3 sequence is CSVELGVAGGRYEQYF.

The chain employs TRBV29-1 and TRBJ2-7; without DNA, the TCRdb call of TRBD1 cannot be checked. Germline V gene lookup returns CDR1 SQVTM and CDR2 ANQGSEA. This CDR3 has 14 amino acids. This chain's CDR3 is CSVAGTEKTYEQYF.

The chain uses TRBV2 and TRBJ1-1; the D call of TRBD1 rests on TCRdb alone, since no DNA is present to check it. Germline lookup yields CDR1 SNHLY and CDR2 FYNNEI. The CDR3 length is 14 residues. Here the CDR3 reads CASSNQGGNTEAFF. The complete variable domain, with remaining parts taken from reference TRBV2 and TRBJ1-1, reads EPEVTQTPSHQVTQMGQEVILRCVPISNHLYFYWYRQILGQKVEFLVSFYNNEISEKSEIFDDQFSVERPDGSNFTLKIRSTKLEDSAMYFCASSNQGGNTEAFFGQGTRLTVV.

The J gene is TRBJ2-5, the V gene TRBV29-1; as DNA is missing, the TRBD2 call by TCRdb cannot be tested. The CDR3 is 15 amino acids. Germline values: CDR1 SQVTM, CDR2 ANQGSEA. The CDR3 spells CSVESGGAFGETQYF. Together with reference TRBV29-1 and TRBJ2-5, the CDR3 gives the full variable domain: SAVISQKPSRDICQRGTSLTIQCQVDSQVTMMFWYRQQPGQSLTLIATANQGSEATYESGFVIDKFPISRPNLTFSTLTVSNMSPEDSSIYLCSVESGGAFGETQYFGPGTRLLVL.

The CDR3 region is CAISPGTSGGLWVQYF. The chain employs TRBV10-3 and TRBJ2-7; the TCRdb call, TRBD2, lacks DNA for checking. There are 16 residues in the CDR3. CDR1 and CDR2 from the germline V gene are ENHRY and SYGVKD.

The chain couples TRBV6-2 or TRBV6-3 to TRBJ2-7. Germline V gene lookup returns CDR1 MNHEY and CDR2 SVGEGT. This CDR3 contains 14 residues. The CDR3 region is CASSPRRHLYEQYF.

The chain is built from TRBV7-2 and TRBJ1-6; TCRdb returns TRBD1, unconfirmable since there is no DNA. The length of the CDR3 is 16 residues. Germline values: CDR1 SGHTA, CDR2 FQGNSA. The CDR3 is CASSLGSTVINSPLHF. Drawing the rest from reference TRBV7-2 and TRBJ1-6, the complete variable domain is GAGVSQSPSNKVTEKGKDVELRCDPISGHTALYWYRQSLGQGLEFLIYFQGNSAPDKSGLPSDRFSAERTGGSVSTLTIQRTQQEDSAVYLCASSLGSTVINSPLHFGNGTRLTVT.

The chain employs TRBV2 and TRBJ1-4; TCRdb returns TRBD1, unconfirmable since there is no DNA. In germline, CDR1 is SNHLY, CDR2 FYNNEI. The CDR3 is made up of 14 amino acids. The CDR3 region is CASSEWGGNEKLFF.

The chain has TRBV11-2 and TRBJ2-7; without DNA, the TCRdb call of TRBD2 cannot be checked. The CDR3 covers 14 residues. CDR1 is SGHAT, CDR2 FQNNGV, per germline. CDR3 sequence: CASSLGRAGYEQYF. The full variable domain, in which reference TRBV11-2 and TRBJ2-7 provide the parts outside the CDR3, is EAGVAQSPRYKIIEKRQSVAFWCNPISGHATLYWYQQILGQGPKLLIQFQNNGVVDDSQLPKDRFSAERLKGVDSTLKIQPAKLEDSAVYLCASSLGRAGYEQYFGPGTRLTVT.

The V call is TRBV13, the J call TRBJ2-5; TCRdb reports TRBD2, a call that lacks DNA to check it against. Germline CDR1 reads PRHDT; CDR2 reads FYEKMQ (reference sequence). The CDR3 has 16 amino acids. The CDR3 is CASTSEGLAGRETQYF. The full variable domain, in which reference TRBV13 and TRBJ2-5 provide the parts outside the CDR3, is AAGVIQSPRHLIKEKRETATLKCYPIPRHDTVYWYQQGPGQDPQFLISFYEKMQSDKGSIPDRFSAQQFSDYHSELNMSSLELGDSALYFCASTSEGLAGRETQYFGPGTRLLVL.

CDR3 loop: CASSDRGLNTEAFF. The V gene is TRBV28, the J gene TRBJ1-1; TCRdb names TRBD1, which stays unverified in the absence of DNA. The length of the CDR3 is 14 residues. CDR1 and CDR2 from the germline V gene are MDHEN and SYDVKM. Complete variable domain (other parts from reference TRBV28 and TRBJ1-1): DVKVTQSSRYLVKRTGEKVFLECVQDMDHENMFWYRQDPGLGLRLIYFSYDVKMKEKGDIPEGYSVSREKKERFSLILESASTNQTSMYLCASSDRGLNTEAFFGQGTRLTVV.

The rearrangement uses TRBV29-1 and TRBJ1-1; with no DNA, the TCRdb D assignment of TRBD1 cannot be verified. Germline V gives CDR1 SQVTM, CDR2 ANQGSEA. There are 13 residues in the CDR3. CDR3: CSALGDLRGEAFF.

The V and J genes are TRBV20-1 and TRBJ1-1; the D call of TRBD1 rests on TCRdb alone, since no DNA is present to check it. The CDR3 is 13 amino acids. Per germline, CDR1 DFQATT and CDR2 SNEGSKA (reference sequence). CDR3 in amino acids: CSADRGPNTEAFF.

V and J are TRBV27 and TRBJ1-6; TCRdb picks TRBD1, but there is no DNA to check that call. CDR3 length: 16 residues. Germline CDR1 MNHEY, CDR2 SMNVEV (reference sequence). CDR3 protein: CASSSPGTGGGLPLHF.